The 9 T cell receptor beta chains given below trace back to one sample, sequenced in a study of PD-1 and CTLA-4 blockade in melanoma. Method: immunoSEQ multiplex PCR; TCRdb's copy keeps in-frame clones and lacks some. Here the sample spans roughly 30,000 clones, 88% being singletons. The source material was CD8+ T cells from peripheral blood, sampled from a patient given anti-PD-1 treatment. These receptors were obtained from a human donor with melanoma.

The chain has TRBV6-5 and TRBJ1-2; 9 bases are shared with TRBD1. Trimming at V came to 2 bases and at J to 7 bases, leaving 8 bases not matched to a gene. Germline CDR1 and CDR2: MNHEY and SVGAGI. The CDR3 runs 15 residues. CDR3 sequence (DNA): TGTGCCAGCAGTTACCCGGGGACAGGGAAGGTTGGCTACACCTTC. Translated, it gives CASSYPGTGKVGYTF.

V is TRBV7-2 and J is TRBJ2-2; D is unresolved. Trimming removed 1 base from V and 5 bases from J, with 11 bases in between. CDR3 length: 15 amino acids. CDR1 and CDR2 from the germline V gene are SGHTA and FQGNSA. The CDR3 nucleotides read TGTGCCAGCAGCTTAGGGGTAGAGCTAACCGGGGAGCTGTTTTTT. Translation: CASSLGVELTGELFF.

The chain couples TRBV28 to TRBJ1-4; no clear D. CDR1 is MDHEN, CDR2 SYDVKM, per germline. V lost 3 bases and J 4 bases, leaving 9 bases between the germline ends. The CDR3 contains 14 residues. The CDR3 DNA is TGTGCCAGCAGTTTTCGAGGGTTTAATGAAAAACTGTTTTTT. Its translation is CASSFRGFNEKLFF.

The chain carries TRBV7-8 and TRBJ1-1; D not resolved. Germline lookup yields CDR1 SGHVS and CDR2 FQNEAQ. V was trimmed by 2 bases and J by 0 bases, leaving 10 bases between them. The CDR3 spans 15 residues. CDR3 DNA: TGTGCCAGCAGCTTAACGCAGAACATGAACACTGAAGCTTTCTTT. It specifies CASSLTQNMNTEAFF. The variable domain in full, with the rest retrieved from reference TRBV7-8 and TRBJ1-1, is GAGVSQSPRYKVAKRGQDVALRCDPISGHVSLFWYQQALGQGPEFLTYFQNEAQLDKSGLPSDRFFAERPEGSVSTLKIQRTQQEDSAVYLCASSLTQNMNTEAFFGQGTRLTVV.

This clone was detected only once. This specimen includes other DNA sequences encoding the same CDR3. This rearrangement joins TRBV7-9 to TRBJ1-1; D not resolved. V was clipped by 5 bases and J by 4 bases, with 8 bases between them. Germline V gives CDR1 SEHNR, CDR2 FQNEAQ (reference sequence). This CDR3 contains 12 residues. The CDR3 DNA is TGTGCCAGCAGCCTTGCGGGCACTGAAGCTTTCTTT. Its protein product is CASSLAGTEAFF. Complete variable domain (other parts from reference TRBV7-9 and TRBJ1-1): DTGVSQNPRHKITKRGQNVTFRCDPISEHNRLYWYRQTLGQGPEFLTYFQNEAQLEKSRLLSDRFSAERPKGSFSTLEIQRTEQGDSAMYLCASSLAGTEAFFGQGTRLTVV.

In this sample, this clone turned up a few times. The chain combines TRBV15 with TRBJ1-3; D is perhaps TRBD1 (5 bases). Per the germline V gene, CDR1 is LNHNV and CDR2 is YYDKDF (reference sequence). Trimming took off 1 base at V and 2 bases at J, with 12 bases between the two ends. CDR3 length: 16 residues. The CDR3 DNA sequence: TGTGCCACCAGCAGAGCCAGGGAAGGAACTGGAAACACCATATATTTT. This translates into CATSRAREGTGNTIYF.

The chain carries TRBV28 and TRBJ1-6, with a weak D call TRBD1 (5 bases). V was cut by 7 bases and J by 5 bases, with 18 bases left in between. Germline V lookup: CDR1 MDHEN, CDR2 SYDVKM. CDR3 size: 16 residues. CDR3 DNA sequence: TGTGCCAGCACCCTATGGGGGGAAGGTCATAATTCACCCCTCCACTTT. Translated, it gives CASTLWGEGHNSPLHF. Together with reference TRBV28 and TRBJ1-6, the CDR3 gives the full variable domain: DVKVTQSSRYLVKRTGEKVFLECVQDMDHENMFWYRQDPGLGLRLIYFSYDVKMKEKGDIPEGYSVSREKKERFSLILESASTNQTSMYLCASTLWGEGHNSPLHFGNGTRLTVT.

This sequence joins TRBV12-3 or TRBV12-4 and TRBJ1-2, with unresolved D. Trimming stripped 1 base from V and 5 bases from J, with 8 bases between. This CDR3 contains 13 residues. CDR3 DNA sequence: TGTGCCAGCAGTTTAGGAGGAGTGTATGGCTACACCTTC. This gives the protein CASSLGGVYGYTF.

V usage is TRBV29-1 and J usage is TRBJ1-2; D is perhaps TRBD1 (5 bases). V was clipped by 7 bases and J by 6 bases, with 12 bases between them. Germline V gives CDR1 SQVTM, CDR2 ANQGSEA. This CDR3 comprises 11 residues. This chain's CDR3 is CSDARGDGYTF. For the CDR3, the DNA is TGCAGCGACGCCCGGGGGGATGGCTACACCTTC.